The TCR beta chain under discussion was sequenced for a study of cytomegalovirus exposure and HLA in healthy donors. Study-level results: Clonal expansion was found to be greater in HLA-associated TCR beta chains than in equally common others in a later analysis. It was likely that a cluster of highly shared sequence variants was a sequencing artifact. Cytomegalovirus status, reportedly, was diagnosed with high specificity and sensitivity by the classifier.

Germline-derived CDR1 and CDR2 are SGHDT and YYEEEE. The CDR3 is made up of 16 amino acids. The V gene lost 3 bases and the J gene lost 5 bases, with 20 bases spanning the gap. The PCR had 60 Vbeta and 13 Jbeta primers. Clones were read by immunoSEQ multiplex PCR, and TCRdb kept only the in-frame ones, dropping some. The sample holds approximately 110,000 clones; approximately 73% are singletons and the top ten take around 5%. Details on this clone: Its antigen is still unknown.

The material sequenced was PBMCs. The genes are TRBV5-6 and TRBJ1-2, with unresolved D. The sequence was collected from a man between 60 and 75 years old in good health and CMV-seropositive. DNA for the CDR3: TGTGCCAGCAGCTCGCCTGAAGCGGGCGCGTATTATGGCTACACCTTC. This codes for CASSSPEAGAYYGYTF.